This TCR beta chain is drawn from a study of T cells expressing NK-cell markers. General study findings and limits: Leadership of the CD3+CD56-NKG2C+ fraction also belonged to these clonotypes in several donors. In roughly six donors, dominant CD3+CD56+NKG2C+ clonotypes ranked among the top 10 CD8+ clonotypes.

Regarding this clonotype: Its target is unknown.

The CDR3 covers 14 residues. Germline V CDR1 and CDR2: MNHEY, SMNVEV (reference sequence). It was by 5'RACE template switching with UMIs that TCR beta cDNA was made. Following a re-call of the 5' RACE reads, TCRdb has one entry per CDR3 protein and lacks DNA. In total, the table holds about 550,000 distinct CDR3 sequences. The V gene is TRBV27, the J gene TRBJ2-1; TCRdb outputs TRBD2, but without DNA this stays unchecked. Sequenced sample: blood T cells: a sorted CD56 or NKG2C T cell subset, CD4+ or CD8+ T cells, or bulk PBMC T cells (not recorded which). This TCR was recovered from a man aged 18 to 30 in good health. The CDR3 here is CASSTGLAFDEQFF.